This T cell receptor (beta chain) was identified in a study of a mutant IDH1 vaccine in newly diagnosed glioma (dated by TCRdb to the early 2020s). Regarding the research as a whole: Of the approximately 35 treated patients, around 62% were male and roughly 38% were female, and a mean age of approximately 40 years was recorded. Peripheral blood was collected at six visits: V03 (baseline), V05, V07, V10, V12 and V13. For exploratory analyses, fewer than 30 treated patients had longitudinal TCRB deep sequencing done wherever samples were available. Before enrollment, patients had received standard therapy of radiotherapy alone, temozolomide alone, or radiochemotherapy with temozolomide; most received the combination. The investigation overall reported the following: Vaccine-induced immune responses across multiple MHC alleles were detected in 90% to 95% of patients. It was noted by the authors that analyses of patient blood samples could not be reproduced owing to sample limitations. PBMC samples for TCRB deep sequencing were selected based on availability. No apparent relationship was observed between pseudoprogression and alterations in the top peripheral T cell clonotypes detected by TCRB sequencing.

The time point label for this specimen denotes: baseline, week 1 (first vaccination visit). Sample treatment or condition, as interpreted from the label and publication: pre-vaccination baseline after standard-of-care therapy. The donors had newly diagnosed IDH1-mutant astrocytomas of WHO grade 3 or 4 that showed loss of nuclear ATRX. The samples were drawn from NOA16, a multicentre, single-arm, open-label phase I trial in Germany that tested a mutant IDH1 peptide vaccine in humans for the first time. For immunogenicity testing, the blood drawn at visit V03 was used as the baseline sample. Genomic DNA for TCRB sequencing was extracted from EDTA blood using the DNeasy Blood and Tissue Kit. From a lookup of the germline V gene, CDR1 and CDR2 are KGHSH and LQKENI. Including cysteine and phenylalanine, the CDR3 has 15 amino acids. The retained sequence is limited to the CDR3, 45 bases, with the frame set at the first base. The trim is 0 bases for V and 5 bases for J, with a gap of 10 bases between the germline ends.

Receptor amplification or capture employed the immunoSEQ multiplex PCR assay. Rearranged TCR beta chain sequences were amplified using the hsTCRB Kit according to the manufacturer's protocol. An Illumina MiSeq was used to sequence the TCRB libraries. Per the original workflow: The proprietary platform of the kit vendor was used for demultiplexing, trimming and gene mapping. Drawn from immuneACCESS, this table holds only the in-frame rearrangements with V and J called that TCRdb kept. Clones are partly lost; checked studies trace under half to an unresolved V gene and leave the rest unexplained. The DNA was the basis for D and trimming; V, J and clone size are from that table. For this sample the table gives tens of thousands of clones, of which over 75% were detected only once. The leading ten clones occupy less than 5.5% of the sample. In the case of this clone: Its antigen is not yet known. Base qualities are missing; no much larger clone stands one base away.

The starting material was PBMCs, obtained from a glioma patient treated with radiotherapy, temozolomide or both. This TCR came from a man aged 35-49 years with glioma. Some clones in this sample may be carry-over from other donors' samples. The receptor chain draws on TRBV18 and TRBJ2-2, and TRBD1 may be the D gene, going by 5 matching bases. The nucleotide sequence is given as TGTGCCAGCTCACCACCGAGGCAGGGAACCGGGGAGCTGTTTTTT. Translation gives CASSPPRQGTGELFF. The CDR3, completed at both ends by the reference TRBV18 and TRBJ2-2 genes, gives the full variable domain NAGVMQNPRHLVRRRGQEARLRCSPMKGHSHVYWYRQLPEEGLKFMVYLQKENIIDESGMPKERFSAEFPKEGPSILRIQQVVRGDSAAYFCASSPPRQGTGELFFGEGSRLTVL.